These 13 T cell receptor beta chains were all obtained from the same sample, sequenced in a study of cytomegalovirus exposure and HLA in healthy donors. Clones were read by immunoSEQ multiplex PCR, and TCRdb kept only the in-frame ones, dropping some. The profile shows roughly 350,000 clones, roughly 85% of them singletons. The specimen was PBMCs. The receptors originated from a woman under 30 in good health and CMV-seronegative.

The rearrangement joins TRBV5-1 to TRBJ1-5; TRBD1 agrees at 7 bases. This CDR3 region has 13 residues. The germline gives CDR1 SGHRS, CDR2 YFSETQ. With V trimmed by 2 bases and J by 5 bases, 1 base remained unmatched. CDR3 amino acids: CASSFTGDQPQHF. In DNA, the CDR3 is TGCGCCAGCAGCTTCACAGGGGATCAGCCCCAGCATTTT.

The rearrangement joins TRBV6-5 to TRBJ2-7; D gene uncertain. The V gene lost 4 bases and the J gene lost 4 bases, with 11 bases spanning the gap. CDR3 length: 13 amino acids. Germline V CDR1 and CDR2: MNHEY, SVGAGI. CDR3 amino acids: CASSLAQWYEQYF. The CDR3, as DNA: TGTGCCAGCAGTTTGGCCCAATGGTACGAGCAGTACTTC.

This rearrangement joins TRBV29-1 to TRBJ2-1, with D maybe TRBD1 (6 bases). Germline-derived CDR1 and CDR2 are SQVTM and ANQGSEA. V was cut by 1 base and J by 4 bases, with 8 bases left in between. CDR3 size: 13 residues. CDR3 sequence (DNA): TGCAGCGTTGAAGGACAGGTTTACAATGAGCAGTTCTTC. Translation: CSVEGQVYNEQFF.

The chain carries TRBV30 and TRBJ2-1; weak D call: TRBD2 (6 bases). V gave up 4 bases and J gave up 7 bases, with 11 bases separating them. The V gene's germline CDR1 is GTSNPN and CDR2 SVGIG (reference sequence). The CDR3 length is 12 residues. The CDR3 nucleotides are TGTGCCTGGAATTCAGGAGGGAATGAGCAGTTCTTC. Protein product: CAWNSGGNEQFF.

The V gene is TRBV7-9, the J gene TRBJ2-4, with TRBD2 as a possible D gene (6 bases). This CDR3 has 16 amino acids. Germline V gives CDR1 SEHNR, CDR2 FQNEAQ (reference sequence). V lost 5 bases to trimming and J lost 0 bases, with 14 bases between them. The CDR3 here is CASSPDGLLAKNIQYF. The CDR3 coding sequence is TGTGCCAGCAGCCCCGACGGACTACTAGCCAAAAACATTCAGTACTTC. Looking up the rest from reference TRBV7-9 and TRBJ2-4 gives the full variable domain: DTGVSQNPRHKITKRGQNVTFRCDPISEHNRLYWYRQTLGQGPEFLTYFQNEAQLEKSRLLSDRFSAERPKGSFSTLEIQRTEQGDSAMYLCASSPDGLLAKNIQYFGAGTRLSVL.

The CDR3 sequence: CASSEDSGSYEFDEQFF. The CDR3, as DNA: TGTGCCAGCAGTGAGGACAGCGGGAGCTACGAGTTCGATGAGCAGTTCTTC. V gene TRBV6-4 combines with J gene TRBJ2-1; 8 nucleotides align to TRBD2. Trimming at V came to 3 bases and at J to 8 bases, leaving 15 bases not matched to a gene. This CDR3 is built from 17 residues. The germline gives CDR1 MRHNA, CDR2 SNTAGT.

This rearrangement joins TRBV14 to TRBJ2-7, with D unclear. The germline V gene has CDR1 SGHDN and CDR2 FVKESK. The ends were cut back, 0 bases at V and 3 bases at J, with 21 bases in the middle. The CDR3 is made up of 18 amino acids. CDR3 coding DNA: TGTGCCAGCAGCCAAGATCGGTCTCCGCTAGAGTTCCACTACGAGCAGTACTTC. Translating gives CASSQDRSPLEFHYEQYF.

As concerns this clone: Relative to the germline gene, one junction end is altered; a read error may explain this. The chain is built from TRBV5-1 and TRBJ2-7; 8 nucleotides align to TRBD1. The CDR3 loop spans 11 amino acids. Germline values: CDR1 SGHRS, CDR2 YFSETQ. The CDR3 region has the DNA TGCGCCAGCAGCTTGGGGGGACAGGTGGACTTC. Translated, it gives CASSLGGQVDF.

The chain joins TRBV7-3 to TRBJ2-7, with 8 bases identical to TRBD2. There are 14 residues in the CDR3. V dropped 6 bases and J dropped 0; count of bases not matched to a gene: 4. Germline V CDR1 and CDR2: SGHTA, FQGTGA. The DNA of the CDR3 is TGTGCCAGCAGACCTAGCGGGCACTCCTACGAGCAGTACTTC. This sequence encodes CASRPSGHSYEQYF.

CDR3 DNA sequence: TGCGCCAGCAGCCAATTTACAGGGGGCGTAGACTATGGCTACACCTTC. Translating gives CASSQFTGGVDYGYTF. The chain links TRBV4-3 to TRBJ1-2; TRBD1 aligns across 9 bases. Germline V gene data show CDR1 as LGHNA and CDR2 as YSLEER. The CDR3 length is 16 residues. With V trimmed by 2 bases and J by 3 bases, 7 bases remained unmatched.

V gene TRBV29-1 combines with J gene TRBJ1-2; D not certain. V lost 7 bases to trimming and J lost 13 bases, with 22 bases between them. Germline assignment: CDR1 SQVTM and CDR2 ANQGSEA. The length of the CDR3 is 12 residues. The CDR3 region is CSDESPPGWVTF. Written as DNA, the CDR3 is TGCAGCGACGAATCCCCACCGGGTTGGGTCACCTTC.

V usage is TRBV5-4 and J usage is TRBJ2-1; D is unclear. Trimming cost V 2 bases and J 5 bases, with 8 bases left between them. The CDR3 runs 13 residues. Germline V gene lookup returns CDR1 SGHNT and CDR2 YYREEE (reference sequence). The CDR3 coding sequence is TGTGCCAGCAGCTTAACAGAAAACAATGAGCAGTTCTTC. This sequence encodes CASSLTENNEQFF.

The rearrangement links TRBV12-2 to TRBJ2-7; TRBD1, the D gene given by the table, was not confirmed from the DNA. TRBV12-2 counts as a pseudogene. The CDR3 length is 16 residues. The chain's CDR3 is CASRLVDREIPREQYF. The CDR3 bases are TGTGCAAGTCGCTTAGTAGACAGGGAAATTCCCCGCGAGCAGTACTTC.